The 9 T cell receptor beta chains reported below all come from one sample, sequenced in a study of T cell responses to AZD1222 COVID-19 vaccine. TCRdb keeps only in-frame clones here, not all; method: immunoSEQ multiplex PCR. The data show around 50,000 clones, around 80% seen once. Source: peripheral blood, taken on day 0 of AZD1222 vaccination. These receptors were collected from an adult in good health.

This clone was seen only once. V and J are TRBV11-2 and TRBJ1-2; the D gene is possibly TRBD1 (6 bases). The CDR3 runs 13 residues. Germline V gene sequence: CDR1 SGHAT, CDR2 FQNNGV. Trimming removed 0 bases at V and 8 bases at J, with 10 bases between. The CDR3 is CASSLEGAQGYTF. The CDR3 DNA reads TGTGCCAGCAGCTTAGAGGGGGCGCAAGGCTACACCTTC. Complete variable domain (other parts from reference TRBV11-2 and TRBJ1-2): EAGVAQSPRYKIIEKRQSVAFWCNPISGHATLYWYQQILGQGPKLLIQFQNNGVVDDSQLPKDRFSAERLKGVDSTLKIQPAKLEDSAVYLCASSLEGAQGYTFGSGTRLTVV.

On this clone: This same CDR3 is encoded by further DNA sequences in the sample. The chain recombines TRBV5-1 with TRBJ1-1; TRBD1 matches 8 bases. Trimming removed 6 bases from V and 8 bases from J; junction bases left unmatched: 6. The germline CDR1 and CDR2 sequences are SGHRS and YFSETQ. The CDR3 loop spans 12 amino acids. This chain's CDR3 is CASNPGQGEAFF. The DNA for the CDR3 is TGCGCCAGCAACCCAGGACAGGGAGAAGCTTTCTTT.

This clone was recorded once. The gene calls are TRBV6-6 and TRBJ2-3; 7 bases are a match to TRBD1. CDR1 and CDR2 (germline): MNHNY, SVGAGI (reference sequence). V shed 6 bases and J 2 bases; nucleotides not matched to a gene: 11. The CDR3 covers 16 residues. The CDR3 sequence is CASRPGGQKNTDTQYF. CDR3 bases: TGTGCCAGCAGACCAGGGGGACAGAAAAACACAGATACGCAGTATTTT.

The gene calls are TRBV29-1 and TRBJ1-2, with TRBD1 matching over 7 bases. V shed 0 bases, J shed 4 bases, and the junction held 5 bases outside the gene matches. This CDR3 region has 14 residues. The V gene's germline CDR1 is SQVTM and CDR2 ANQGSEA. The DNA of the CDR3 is TGCAGCGTTGAAGATCCCCAGGGGGGCTATGGCTACACCTTC. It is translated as CSVEDPQGGYGYTF.

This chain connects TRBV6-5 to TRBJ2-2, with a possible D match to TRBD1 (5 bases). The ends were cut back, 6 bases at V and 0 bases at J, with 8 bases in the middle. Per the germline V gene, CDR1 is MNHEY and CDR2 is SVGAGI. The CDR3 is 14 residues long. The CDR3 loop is CASRQVANTGELFF. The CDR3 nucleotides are TGTGCCAGCAGACAGGTTGCGAACACCGGGGAGCTGTTTTTT.

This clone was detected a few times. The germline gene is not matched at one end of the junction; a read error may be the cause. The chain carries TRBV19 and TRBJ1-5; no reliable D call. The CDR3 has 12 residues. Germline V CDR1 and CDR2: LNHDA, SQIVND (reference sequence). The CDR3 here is CASRGSTQPQHF. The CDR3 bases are TGTGCCAGTAGGGGCAGCACTCAGCCCCAGCATTTT. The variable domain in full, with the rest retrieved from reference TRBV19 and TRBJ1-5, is DGGITQSPKYLFRKEGQNVTLSCEQNLNHDAMYWYRQDPGQGLRLIYYSQIVNDFQKGDIAEGYSVSREKKESFPLTVTSAQKNPTAFYLCASRGSTQPQHFGDGTRLSIL.

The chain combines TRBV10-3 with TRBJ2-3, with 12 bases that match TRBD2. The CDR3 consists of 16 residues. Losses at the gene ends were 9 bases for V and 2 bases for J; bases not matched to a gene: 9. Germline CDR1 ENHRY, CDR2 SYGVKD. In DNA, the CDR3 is TGTGCCATTAAGGGGCTAGCGGGAGGGTTCACAGATACGCAGTATTTT. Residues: CAIKGLAGGFTDTQYF.

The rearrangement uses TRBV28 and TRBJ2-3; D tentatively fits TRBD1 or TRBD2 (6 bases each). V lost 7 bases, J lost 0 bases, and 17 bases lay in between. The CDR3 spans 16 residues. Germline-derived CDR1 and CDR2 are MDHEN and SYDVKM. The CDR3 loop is CASIRGDSSSTDTQYF. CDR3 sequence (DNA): TGTGCCAGCATTAGGGGGGACTCCTCTAGCACAGATACGCAGTATTTT.

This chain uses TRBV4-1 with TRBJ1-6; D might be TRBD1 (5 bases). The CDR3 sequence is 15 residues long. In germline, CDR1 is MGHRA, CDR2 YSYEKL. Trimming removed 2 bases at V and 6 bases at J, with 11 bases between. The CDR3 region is CASSQPGLINSPLHF. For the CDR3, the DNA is TGCGCCAGCAGCCAACCGGGACTGATTAATTCACCCCTCCACTTT.